This TCR beta chain was sequenced during a study of T cell changes during pregnancy in multiple sclerosis. Germline V CDR1 and CDR2: SEHNR, FQNEAQ (reference sequence). V was clipped by 2 bases and J by 7 bases; unmatched bases: 6. The CDR3 extends over 15 amino acids. Sequencing was performed with immunoSEQ multiplex PCR; in TCRdb, only in-frame clones are kept and a portion is missing. The table shows about 44,000 clones, with 88% occurring only once. This clonotype was obtained from a female donor in good health, enrolled as a control in a pregnancy study. The rearrangement links TRBV7-9 to TRBJ2-1, with TRBD1 matching 9 bases. Here the sequenced sample was CD8+ T cells from peripheral blood mononuclear cells, taken after pregnancy. The CDR3 DNA sequence: TGTGCCAGCAGCTTACTCGGGACAGGGTTGAATGAGCAGTTCTTC. As protein: CASSLLGTGLNEQFF.